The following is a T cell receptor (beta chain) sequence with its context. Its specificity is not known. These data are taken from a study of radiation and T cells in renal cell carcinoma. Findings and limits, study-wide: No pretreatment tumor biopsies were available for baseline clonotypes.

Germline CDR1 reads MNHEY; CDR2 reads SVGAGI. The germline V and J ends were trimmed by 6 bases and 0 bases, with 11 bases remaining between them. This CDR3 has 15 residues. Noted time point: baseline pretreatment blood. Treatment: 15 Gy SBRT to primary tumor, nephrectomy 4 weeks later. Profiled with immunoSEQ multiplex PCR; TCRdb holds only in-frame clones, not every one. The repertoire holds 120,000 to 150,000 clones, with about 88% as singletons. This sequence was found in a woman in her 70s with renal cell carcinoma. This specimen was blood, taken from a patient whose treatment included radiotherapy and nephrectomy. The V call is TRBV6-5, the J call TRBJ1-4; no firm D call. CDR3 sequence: CASSYVPATNEKLFF. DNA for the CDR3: TGTGCCAGCAGCTATGTCCCGGCAACTAATGAAAAACTGTTTTTT.